This T cell receptor beta chain was captured in a study of blood T cell repertoires in COVID-19. Germline V lookup: CDR1 KGHDR, CDR2 SFDVKD. The CDR3 runs 15 residues. V shed 2 bases and J shed 4 bases, with 10 bases lying between them. This clone has more than one count but fewer than ten. TCRdb's copy holds only in-frame clones and misses some; the assay was immunoSEQ multiplex PCR. Found here are approximately 400,000 clones, around 88% of them singletons; the top ten hold around 12%. The sequence came from a woman in her forties or fifties with COVID-19, enrolled during active disease. J is TRBJ2-2 and V is TRBV24-1; D perhaps matches TRBD1 (5 bases). Source material: peripheral blood. Here the CDR3 reads CATSDSLRVTGELFF. CDR3 bases: TGTGCCACCAGTGATTCCCTCAGGGTCACCGGGGAGCTGTTTTTT.